This T cell receptor (beta chain) originates from a study of blood T cell repertoires in COVID-19. About the study: Researchers got acute and convalescent COVID-19 samples from the United States, Italy and Spain. Nucleic acid was either cDNA or gDNA, and it came from T cells, B-cell-depleted T cells, or PBMCs.

The CDR3 runs 13 residues. Germline V gene lookup returns CDR1 LGHDT and CDR2 YNNKEL (reference sequence). V was shortened by 3 bases and J by 12 bases, with 17 bases between the two germline ends. Original processing notes: Reference gene primer amplification in the assay estimated nucleated cell counts. Sequencing used immunoSEQ multiplex PCR; TCRdb keeps in-frame clones, though not all of them. That table furnishes V, J and clone size, whereas the DNA furnished D and trimming. This table has about 360,000 clones, around nine tenths appearing once. Sequencing used peripheral blood. The TCR sequence derives from a human donor in a cohort sampled during active COVID-19. The rearrangement uses TRBV3-1 (or the pseudogene TRBV3-2) and TRBJ1-2; the D gene is possibly TRBD1 (5 bases). The CDR3 sequence: CASSQRDFPGNTF. CDR3 DNA: TGTGCCAGCAGCCAGAGGGACTTTCCGGGGAACACCTTC.